This T cell receptor (beta chain) was sequenced in a study of T cell changes during pregnancy in multiple sclerosis. CDR1 and CDR2 (germline): SEHNR, FQNEAQ (reference sequence). The V gene end was trimmed by 5 bases and the J gene end by 6 bases; junction bases not matched to a gene: 13. The CDR3 is 16 residues long. This clone has just one count. Here immunoSEQ multiplex PCR was the method, and the copy in TCRdb shows in-frame clones only, minus some. The top ten hold 9.5% to 10% of the sample, which has more than 30,000 clones, around 90% seen once. The V gene is TRBV7-9, the J gene TRBJ2-1; 7 bases match TRBD1. This receptor was taken from a female donor with multiple sclerosis, enrolled in a pregnancy study. The input for sequencing was CD8+ T cells from peripheral blood mononuclear cells, taken in the first trimester of pregnancy. The CDR3 bases are TGTGCCAGCAGCCATCCGACAGGGCCGAACCCCAATGAGCAGTTCTTC. Amino acid sequence: CASSHPTGPNPNEQFF.